These 4 T cell receptor beta chains were sequenced from one sample in a study of T cell changes during pregnancy in multiple sclerosis. Measured with immunoSEQ multiplex PCR; TCRdb has only the in-frame clones, and not every one. The table has about 46,000 clones, approximately 92% seen once. Specimen: CD8+ T cells from peripheral blood mononuclear cells, collected after pregnancy. The receptors come from a female donor with multiple sclerosis, enrolled in a pregnancy study.

V usage is TRBV5-1 and J usage is TRBJ2-1; no clear D gene. Germline assignment: CDR1 SGHRS and CDR2 YFSETQ. The CDR3 contains 12 residues. The germline V and J ends were trimmed by 1 base and 9 bases, with 8 bases remaining between them. DNA for the CDR3: TGCGCCAGCAGCTTGTTCAGTACTGAGCAGTTCTTC. Its protein product is CASSLFSTEQFF.

The chain links TRBV27 to TRBJ2-1; the match to TRBD2 covers 10 bases. Per germline, CDR1 MNHEY and CDR2 SMNVEV (reference sequence). This CDR3 is 13 amino acids long. V shed 10 bases, J shed 4 bases, and the junction held 4 bases outside the gene matches. CDR3 sequence: CATAGLAYNEQFF. The CDR3 DNA reads TGTGCCACCGCGGGACTAGCGTACAATGAGCAGTTCTTC.

This sequence joins TRBV14 and TRBJ1-3, with 8 nucleotides matching TRBD1. Germline values: CDR1 SGHDN, CDR2 FVKESK. CDR3 length: 17 residues. The J segment lost 4 bases and the V segment lost 4 bases, leaving 12 bases of the junction unmatched. CDR3 residues: CASSPPLDRASGNTIYF. DNA of the CDR3: TGTGCCAGCAGCCCCCCATTGGACAGGGCATCCGGAAACACCATATATTTT.

This chain links TRBV7-9 with TRBJ2-7; D is unclear. CDR1 is SEHNR, CDR2 FQNEAQ, per germline (reference sequence). Trimming shortened V by 3 bases and J by 3 bases, and 9 bases separated the two germline ends. The CDR3 extends over 13 amino acids. The CDR3 coding sequence is TGTGCCAGCAGCTTGGTTAGCAGCTACGAGCAGTACTTC. Translating gives CASSLVSSYEQYF.